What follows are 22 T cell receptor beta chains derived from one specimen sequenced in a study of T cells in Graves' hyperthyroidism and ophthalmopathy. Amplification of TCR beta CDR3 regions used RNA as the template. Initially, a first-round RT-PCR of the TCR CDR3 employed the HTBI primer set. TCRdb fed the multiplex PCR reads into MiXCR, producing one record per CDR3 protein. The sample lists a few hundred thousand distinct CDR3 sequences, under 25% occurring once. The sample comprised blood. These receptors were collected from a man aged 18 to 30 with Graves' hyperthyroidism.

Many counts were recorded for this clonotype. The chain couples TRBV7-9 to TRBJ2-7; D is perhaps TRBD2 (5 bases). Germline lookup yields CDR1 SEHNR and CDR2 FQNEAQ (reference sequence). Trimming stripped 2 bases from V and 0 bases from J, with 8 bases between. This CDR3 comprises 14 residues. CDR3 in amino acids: CASSLNGDSYEQYF. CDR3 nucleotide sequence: TGTGCCAGCAGCTTAAACGGGGACTCCTACGAGCAGTACTTC.

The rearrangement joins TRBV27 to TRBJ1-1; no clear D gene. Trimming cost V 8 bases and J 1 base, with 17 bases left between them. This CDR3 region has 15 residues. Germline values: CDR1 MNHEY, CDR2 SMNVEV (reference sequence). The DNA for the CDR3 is TGTGCCAGCCGCCTCCTTGATGCGACGAACACTGAAGCTTTCTTT. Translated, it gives CASRLLDATNTEAFF.

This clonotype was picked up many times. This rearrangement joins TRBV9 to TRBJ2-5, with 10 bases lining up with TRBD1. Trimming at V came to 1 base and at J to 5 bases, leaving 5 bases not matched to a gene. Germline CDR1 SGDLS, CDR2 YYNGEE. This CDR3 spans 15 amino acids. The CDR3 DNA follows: TGTGCCAGCAGCGTATCGACAGGGGGCATGGAGACCCAGTACTTC. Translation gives CASSVSTGGMETQYF.

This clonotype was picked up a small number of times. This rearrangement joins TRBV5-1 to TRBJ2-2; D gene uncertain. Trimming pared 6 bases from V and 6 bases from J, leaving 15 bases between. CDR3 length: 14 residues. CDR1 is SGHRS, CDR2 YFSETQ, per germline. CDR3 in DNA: TGCGCCAGCACCCCCTATGTGGGTTCCGGGGAGCTGTTTTTT. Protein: CASTPYVGSGELFF.

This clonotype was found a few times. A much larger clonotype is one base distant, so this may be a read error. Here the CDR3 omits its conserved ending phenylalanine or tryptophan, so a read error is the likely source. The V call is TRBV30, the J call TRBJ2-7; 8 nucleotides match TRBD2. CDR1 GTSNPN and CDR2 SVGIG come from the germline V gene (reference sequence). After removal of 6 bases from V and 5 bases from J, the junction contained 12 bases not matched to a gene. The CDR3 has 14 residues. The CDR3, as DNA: TGTGCCTGCGATCAAGCGGGGGTAGGTAACGAGCAGTACCTC. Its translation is CACDQAGVGNEQYL.

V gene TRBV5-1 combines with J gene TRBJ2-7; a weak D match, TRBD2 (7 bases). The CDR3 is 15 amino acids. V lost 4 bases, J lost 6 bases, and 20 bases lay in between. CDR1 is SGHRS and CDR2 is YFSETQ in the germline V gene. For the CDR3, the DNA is TGCGCCAGCAGCGGATGGATGGGGGGGCCGGGCGAGCAGTACTTC. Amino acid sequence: CASSGWMGGPGEQYF.

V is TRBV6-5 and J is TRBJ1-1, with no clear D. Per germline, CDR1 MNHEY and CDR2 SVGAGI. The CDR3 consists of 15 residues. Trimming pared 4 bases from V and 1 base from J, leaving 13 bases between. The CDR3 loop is CASSLTGPTNTEAFF. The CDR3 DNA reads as TGTGCCAGCAGTTTAACCGGGCCAACGAACACTGAAGCTTTCTTT.

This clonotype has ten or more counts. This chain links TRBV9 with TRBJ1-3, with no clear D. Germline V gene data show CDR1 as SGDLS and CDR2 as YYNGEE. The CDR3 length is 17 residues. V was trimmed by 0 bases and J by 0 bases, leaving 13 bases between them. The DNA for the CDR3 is TGTGCCAGCAGCGTAGGGGCAGCGAGACTCTCTGGAAACACCATATATTTT. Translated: CASSVGAARLSGNTIYF.

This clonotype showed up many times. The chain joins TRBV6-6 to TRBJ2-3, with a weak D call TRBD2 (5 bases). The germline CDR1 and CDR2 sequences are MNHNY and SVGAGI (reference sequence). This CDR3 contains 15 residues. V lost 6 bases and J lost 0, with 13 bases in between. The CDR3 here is CASSLGNPSTDTQYF. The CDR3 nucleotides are TGTGCCAGCAGCCTCGGGAATCCTAGCACAGATACGCAGTATTTT.

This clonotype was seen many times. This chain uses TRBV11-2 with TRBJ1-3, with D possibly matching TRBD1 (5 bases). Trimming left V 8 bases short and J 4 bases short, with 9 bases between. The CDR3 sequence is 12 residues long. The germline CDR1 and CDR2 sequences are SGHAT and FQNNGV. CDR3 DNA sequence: TGTGCCAGCGCTGGGACCGGAAACACCATATATTTT. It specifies CASAGTGNTIYF.

CDR3 amino acids: CSVEEHRGYEQYF. Written as DNA, the CDR3 is TGCAGCGTTGAAGAACACAGGGGATACGAGCAGTACTTC. This chain joins TRBV29-1 and TRBJ2-7; 7 bases line up with TRBD1. V gave up 0 bases and J gave up 4 bases; unmatched junction bases: 3. Germline V gene data show CDR1 as SQVTM and CDR2 as ANQGSEA. The CDR3 is made up of 13 amino acids.

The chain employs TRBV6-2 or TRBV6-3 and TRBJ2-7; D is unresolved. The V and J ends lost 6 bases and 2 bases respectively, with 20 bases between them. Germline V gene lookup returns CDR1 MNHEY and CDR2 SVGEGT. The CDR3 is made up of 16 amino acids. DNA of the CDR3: TGTGCCAGCAGACCACTTTACGTGGGGTCTACCTACGAGCAGTACTTC. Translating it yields CASRPLYVGSTYEQYF.

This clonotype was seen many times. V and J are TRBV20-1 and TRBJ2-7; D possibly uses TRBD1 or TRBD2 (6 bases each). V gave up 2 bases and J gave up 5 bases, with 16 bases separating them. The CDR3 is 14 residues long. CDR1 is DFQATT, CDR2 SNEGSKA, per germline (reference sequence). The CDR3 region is CSARQGQGRNEQYF. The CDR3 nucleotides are TGCAGTGCTAGACAGGGCCAGGGGAGGAACGAGCAGTACTTC.

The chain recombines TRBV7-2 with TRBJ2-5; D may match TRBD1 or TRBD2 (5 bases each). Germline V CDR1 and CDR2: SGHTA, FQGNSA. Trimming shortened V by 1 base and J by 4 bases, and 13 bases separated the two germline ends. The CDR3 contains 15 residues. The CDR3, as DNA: TGTGCCAGCAGCTTAGGTTCCGGGACCAGAGAGACCCAGTACTTC. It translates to CASSLGSGTRETQYF.

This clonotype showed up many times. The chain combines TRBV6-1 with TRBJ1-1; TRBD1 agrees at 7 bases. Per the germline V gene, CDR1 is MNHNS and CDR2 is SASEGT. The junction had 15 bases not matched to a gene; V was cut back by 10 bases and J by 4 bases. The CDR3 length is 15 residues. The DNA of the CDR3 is TGTGCCACCTCCCGGGTGGGACAGCTTTCCACTGAAGCTTTCTTT. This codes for CATSRVGQLSTEAFF.

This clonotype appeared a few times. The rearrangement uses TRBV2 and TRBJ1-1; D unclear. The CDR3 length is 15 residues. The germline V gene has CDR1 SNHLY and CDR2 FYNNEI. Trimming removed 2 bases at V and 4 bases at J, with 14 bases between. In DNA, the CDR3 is TGTGCCAGCAGTGAACTGGGCACCCCAGGCACTGAAGCTTTCTTT. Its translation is CASSELGTPGTEAFF.

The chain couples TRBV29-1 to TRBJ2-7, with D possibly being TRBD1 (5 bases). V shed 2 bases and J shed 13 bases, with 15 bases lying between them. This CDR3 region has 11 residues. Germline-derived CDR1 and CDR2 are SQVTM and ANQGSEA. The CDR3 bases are TGCAGCGTTGAAAGGGCGGACACGTACTACTTC. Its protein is CSVERADTYYF.

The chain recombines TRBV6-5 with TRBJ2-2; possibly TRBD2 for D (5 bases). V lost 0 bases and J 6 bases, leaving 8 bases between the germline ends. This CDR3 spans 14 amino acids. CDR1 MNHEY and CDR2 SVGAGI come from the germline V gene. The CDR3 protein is CASSYSEGSGELFF. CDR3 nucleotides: TGTGCCAGCAGTTACTCCGAGGGTTCCGGGGAGCTGTTTTTT.

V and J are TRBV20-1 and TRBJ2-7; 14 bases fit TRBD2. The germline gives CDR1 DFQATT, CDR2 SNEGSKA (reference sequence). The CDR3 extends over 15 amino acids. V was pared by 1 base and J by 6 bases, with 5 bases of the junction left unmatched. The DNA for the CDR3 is TGCAGTGCTAGAGCAGGGACTAGCGGGAGCACCGAGCAGTACTTC. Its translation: CSARAGTSGSTEQYF.

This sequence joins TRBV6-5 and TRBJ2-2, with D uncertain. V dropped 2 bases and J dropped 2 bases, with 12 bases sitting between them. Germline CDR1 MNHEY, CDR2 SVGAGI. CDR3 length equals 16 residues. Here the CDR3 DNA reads TGTGCCAGCAGTTACCTCCCCCAAAGAAACACCGGGGAGCTGTTTTTT. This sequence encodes CASSYLPQRNTGELFF.

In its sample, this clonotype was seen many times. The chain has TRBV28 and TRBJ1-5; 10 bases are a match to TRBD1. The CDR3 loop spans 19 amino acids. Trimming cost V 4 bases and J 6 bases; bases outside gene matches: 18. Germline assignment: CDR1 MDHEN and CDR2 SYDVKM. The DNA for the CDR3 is TGTGCCAGCAGTTCCCTTGTGGATGGGCGGGACAGGGGCATTCAGCCCCAGCATTTT. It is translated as CASSSLVDGRDRGIQPQHF.

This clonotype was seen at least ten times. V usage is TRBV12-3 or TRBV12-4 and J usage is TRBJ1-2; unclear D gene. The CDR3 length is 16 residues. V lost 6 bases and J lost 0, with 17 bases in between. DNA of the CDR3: TGTGCCAGCAGCTCGACCCCCGTAGGGCCTAACTATGGCTACACCTTC. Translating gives CASSSTPVGPNYGYTF.